The sequence of this TCR beta chain was determined in a study of tissue T cells after allogeneic stem cell transplantation. General study results and limits: Within patients, tissue anatomy strongly shaped TCR repertoire composition.

Concerning this clone itself: What it recognizes is unknown. Gene names follow the mouse nomenclature. The read terminates 1 residue before the CDR3 end, so the remaining end is supplied by the germline J gene.

Documented time point: mouse harvest day 7 after allogeneic transplant. The graft held 10^6 splenic CD5+ T cells and 10^7 T-cell-depleted bone marrow cells. This mouse GVHD model was MHC-mismatched B6 to BALB/c, profiled day 7 or 14. Survey-depth TCRbeta CDR3 sequencing reported V/J genes and productive frequencies. Sequencing used immunoSEQ multiplex PCR; TCRdb keeps in-frame clones, though not all of them. The sample records approximately 7,600 clones, around 48% being singletons. The germline CDR1 and CDR2 sequences are SNHLY and FYNGKV (reference sequence). Trimming stripped 4 bases from V and 0 bases from J, with 6 bases between. This CDR3 has 14 residues.

This TCR was sampled from a female BALB/c mouse given C57BL/6 T cells with graft-versus-host disease after an allogeneic hematopoietic cell transplant. This chain links TRBV3 with TRBJ1-4; TRBD1 might be the D (6 bases). The sequenced sample was gut tissue. Partial CDR3 DNA: TGTGCCAGCAGCTGGACAGTTTCCAACGAAAGATTATTT. This gives the protein CASSWTVSNERLF. The CDR3 as a whole reads CASSWTVSNERLFF.